Detailed here is one T cell receptor (beta chain). Its antigen remains unknown. Trimming shortened V by 2 bases and J by 0 bases, and 8 bases separated the two germline ends. The CDR3 sequence is 15 residues long. The germline CDR1 and CDR2 sequences are MNHEY and SVGEGT. This record belongs to a study of T-cell memory formation after mild COVID-19. General study results and limits: Some SARS-CoV-2-responding clones were already detected in memory before infection. Balance between CD4 and CD8 was seen in clones contracting day 15 to 85, and a CD4+ lean was seen in later expanders.

The authors produced TCR alpha and TCR beta cDNA libraries with sample barcodes and UMIs by 5'RACE using constant-segment primers. MiXCR was run by TCRdb on the 5' RACE reads, yielding one entry per CDR3 protein. The table lists roughly 580,000 distinct CDR3 sequences, roughly 18% of them singletons. Sequencing input: PBMCs or a T cell subset sorted from them (not recorded which). This sequence originates from an adult woman who had mild COVID-19 (a few samples of this study predate the infection). Cell type and time point are not known. The chain recombines TRBV6-2 or TRBV6-3 with TRBJ2-1, with D unclear. CDR3: CASSYEPGSYNEQFF. DNA for the CDR3: TGTGCCAGCAGTTACGAGCCCGGCTCCTACAATGAGCAGTTCTTC.